Presented here are 7 T cell receptor beta chains from one specimen sequenced in a study of molecular identifiers for immune sequencing clone quantification. MiXCR was run by TCRdb on the PCR reads, yielding one entry per CDR3 protein. The sample has roughly 100,000 distinct CDR3 sequences; about a third are singletons. The sequenced sample consisted of naive CD8+ T cells from blood, with Jurkat cell RNA spiked in. Subset of the sample: FACS-sorted CD8+CD4-CCR7+CD45RA+ naive T cells. These receptors were taken from a human donor in good health. Some libraries in this study had Jurkat cell RNA spiked in.

At least ten counts were recorded for this clonotype. The chain employs TRBV29-1 and TRBJ1-4, with a tentative D call TRBD1 (5 bases). Looked up from germline, CDR1 is SQVTM and CDR2 is ANQGSEA. The CDR3 contains 15 residues. V shed 4 bases and J shed 7 bases, with 19 bases lying between them. For the CDR3, the DNA is TGCAGCGTTGCGGGGATCATGGGGGGGATTGAAAAACTGTTTTTT. This sequence encodes CSVAGIMGGIEKLFF.

The J gene is TRBJ2-2, the V gene TRBV7-9; 13 bases line up with TRBD2. Per germline, CDR1 SEHNR and CDR2 FQNEAQ (reference sequence). There are 16 residues in the CDR3. With 5 bases clipped from V and 8 bases from J, the junction kept 8 bases outside the gene matches. CDR3 residues: CASSRRLAGGLGELFF. CDR3 bases: TGTGCCAGCAGCCGAAGACTAGCGGGAGGTCTGGGGGAGCTGTTTTTT.

V is TRBV28 and J is TRBJ1-2, with D unresolved. The CDR3 spans 14 residues. Germline CDR1 is MDHEN and CDR2 is SYDVKM. V was shortened by 7 bases and J by 2 bases, with 14 bases between the two germline ends. This CDR3 is CASTLDPQNYGYTF. DNA for the CDR3: TGTGCCAGCACCCTAGACCCCCAGAACTATGGCTACACCTTC.

The rearrangement links TRBV2 to TRBJ1-1; D gene ambiguous. This CDR3 contains 12 residues. Germline V gene lookup returns CDR1 SNHLY and CDR2 FYNNEI. Deletions cut 9 bases from V and 4 bases from J, with 12 bases between. The DNA for the CDR3 is TGTGCCAGACGTCTCGGATCCACTGAAGCTTTCTTT. Residues: CARRLGSTEAFF.

J is TRBJ2-1 and V is TRBV7-9; D is uncertain. The CDR3 contains 15 residues. Germline V lookup: CDR1 SEHNR, CDR2 FQNEAQ (reference sequence). V shed 2 bases and J shed 5 bases, with 13 bases lying between them. DNA for the CDR3: TGTGCCAGCAGCTTAAGTATCGATCGCAACAATGAGCAGTTCTTC. Encoded protein: CASSLSIDRNNEQFF.

For this clonotype: The junction and the germline gene differ at one end; a read error may be behind it. The V call is TRBV20-1, the J call TRBJ2-7, with 9 bases aligning to TRBD1. Germline V gives CDR1 DFQATT, CDR2 SNEGSKA (reference sequence). This CDR3 region has 12 residues. DNA for the CDR3: TGCAGTGCAAGACAGGGGGATTACGAGCAGAACTTC. Translation gives CSARQGDYEQNF.

The rearrangement joins TRBV28 to TRBJ1-2; D is uncertain. The CDR3 covers 15 residues. Germline lookup yields CDR1 MDHEN and CDR2 SYDVKM. The V gene lost 6 bases and the J gene lost 5 bases, with 19 bases spanning the gap. CDR3 protein: CASSRSRGARYGYTF. The CDR3 nucleotides are TGTGCCAGCAGCCGCTCCCGGGGTGCAAGATATGGCTACACCTTC.